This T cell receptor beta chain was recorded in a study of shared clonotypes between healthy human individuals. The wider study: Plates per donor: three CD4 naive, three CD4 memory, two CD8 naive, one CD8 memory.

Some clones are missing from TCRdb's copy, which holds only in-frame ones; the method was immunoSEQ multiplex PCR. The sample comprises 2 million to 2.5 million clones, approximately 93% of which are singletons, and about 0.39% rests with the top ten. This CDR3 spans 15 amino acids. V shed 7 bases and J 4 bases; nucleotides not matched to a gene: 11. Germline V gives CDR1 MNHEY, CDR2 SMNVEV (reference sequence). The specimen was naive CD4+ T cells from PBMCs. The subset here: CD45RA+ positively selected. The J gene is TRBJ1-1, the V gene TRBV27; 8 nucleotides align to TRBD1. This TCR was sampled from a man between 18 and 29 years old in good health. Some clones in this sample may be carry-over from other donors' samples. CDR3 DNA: TGTGCCAGCAATTATCGGGACAGGCACATCACTGAAGCTTTCTTT. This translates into CASNYRDRHITEAFF.